This T cell receptor (beta chain) was observed in a study of blood T cell repertoires in COVID-19. Study details: From T cells, B-cell-depleted T cells, or PBMCs came the material, which was cDNA or gDNA.

The CDR3 has 16 amino acids. The germline V gene has CDR1 SEHNR and CDR2 FQNEAQ (reference sequence). V dropped 6 bases and J dropped 0 bases, with 12 bases sitting between them. Under the authors' procedure: By means of reference gene primer amplification, nucleated cell counts were estimated. Produced via immunoSEQ multiplex PCR; TCRdb's table is partial and in-frame only. D and trimming come from the DNA, and the V and J calls and clone size come from that table. The sample shows around 40,000 clones, about 91% of them seen only once. The clonotype comes from an elderly woman with acute or convalescent COVID-19. The source material was peripheral blood. This sequence joins TRBV7-9 and TRBJ1-6; D is perhaps TRBD1 (6 bases). Written as DNA, the CDR3 is TGTGCCAGCAGTGGACAGTTTAGCTCCTATAATTCACCCCTCCACTTT. It yields the protein CASSGQFSSYNSPLHF.